The source of this TCR beta chain is a study of identical twins. Findings of the study overall: Monozygotic twins shared more out-of-frame TCR alpha than recombination models predicted.

Ten or more counts support this clonotype. The antigen is not known. Carrying unique molecular identifiers, the cDNA also gained a universal primer site through template switching. TCRdb processed the 5' RACE reads anew with MiXCR; each CDR3 protein has one entry. This table holds about 150,000 distinct CDR3 sequences, under 4.5% found once. Germline V CDR1 and CDR2: KGHDR, SFDVKD. The CDR3 length is 14 residues. V was clipped by 3 bases and J by 9 bases; unmatched bases: 5. All donors were healthy, and all were Caucasian. The V gene is TRBV24-1, the J gene TRBJ2-1, with 9 bases lining up with TRBD2. Sequenced sample: memory T cells sorted from blood. This TCR derives from a man aged 18-30 years in good health. CDR3 in DNA: TGTGCCACCAGTGATGCGGGAGGGCCCCGTGAGCAGTTCTTC. Protein product: CATSDAGGPREQFF.